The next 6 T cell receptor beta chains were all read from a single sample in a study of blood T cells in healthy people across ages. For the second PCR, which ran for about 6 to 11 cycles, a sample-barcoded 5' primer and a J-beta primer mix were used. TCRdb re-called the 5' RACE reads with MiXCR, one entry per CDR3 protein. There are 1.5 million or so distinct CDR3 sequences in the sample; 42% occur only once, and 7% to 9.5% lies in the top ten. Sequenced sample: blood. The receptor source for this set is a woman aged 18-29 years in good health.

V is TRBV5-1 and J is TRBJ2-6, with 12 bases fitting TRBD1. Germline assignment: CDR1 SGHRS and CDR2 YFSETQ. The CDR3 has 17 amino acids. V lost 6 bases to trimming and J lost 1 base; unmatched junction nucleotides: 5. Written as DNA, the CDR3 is TGCGCCAGCACGCCGGGACAGGGGGCTTCTGGGGCCAACGTCCTGACTTTC. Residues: CASTPGQGASGANVLTF. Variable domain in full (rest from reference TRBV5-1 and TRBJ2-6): KAGVTQTPRYLIKTRGQQVTLSCSPISGHRSVSWYQQTPGQGLQFLFEYFSETQRNKGNFPGRFSGRQFSNSRSEMNVSTLELGDSALYLCASTPGQGASGANVLTFGAGSRLTVL.

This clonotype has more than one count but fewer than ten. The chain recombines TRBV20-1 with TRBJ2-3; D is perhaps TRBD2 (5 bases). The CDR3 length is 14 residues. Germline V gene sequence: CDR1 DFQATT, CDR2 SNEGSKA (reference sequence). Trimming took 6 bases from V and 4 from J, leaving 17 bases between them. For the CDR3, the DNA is TGCAGTGCGCAACCGCTAGCCACCTCAGATACGCAGTATTTT. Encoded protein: CSAQPLATSDTQYF.

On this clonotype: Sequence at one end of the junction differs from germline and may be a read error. The CDR3 DNA reads TGTGCCAGCAGCGGGACTAGCGGGGACCCGATGAACACCGGGGAGCCGTTTTTT. Translated: CASSGTSGDPMNTGEPFF. The gene calls are TRBV6-1 and TRBJ2-2, with 13 nucleotides matching TRBD2. Germline loops: CDR1 MNHNS, CDR2 SASEGT. CDR3 length: 18 amino acids.

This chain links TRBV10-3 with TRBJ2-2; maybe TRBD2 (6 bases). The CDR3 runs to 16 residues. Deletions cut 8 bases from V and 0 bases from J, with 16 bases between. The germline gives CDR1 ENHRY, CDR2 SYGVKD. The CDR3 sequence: CAISGGLGANTGELFF. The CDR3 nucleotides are TGTGCCATCTCTGGGGGACTGGGGGCGAACACCGGGGAGCTGTTTTTT.

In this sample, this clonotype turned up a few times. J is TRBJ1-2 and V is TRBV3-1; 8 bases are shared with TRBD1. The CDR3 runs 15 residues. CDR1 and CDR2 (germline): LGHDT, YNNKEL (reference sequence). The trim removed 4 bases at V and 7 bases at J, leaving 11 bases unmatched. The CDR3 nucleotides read TGTGCCAGCAGCCCCGCCTCGGGACAGGACGCTGGCTACACCTTC. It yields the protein CASSPASGQDAGYTF.

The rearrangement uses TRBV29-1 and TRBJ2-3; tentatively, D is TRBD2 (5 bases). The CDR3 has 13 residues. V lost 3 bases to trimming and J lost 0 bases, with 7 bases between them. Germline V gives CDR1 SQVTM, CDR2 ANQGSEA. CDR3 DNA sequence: TGCAGCGTTGAGCGGGCGAGCACAGATACGCAGTATTTT. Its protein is CSVERASTDTQYF.